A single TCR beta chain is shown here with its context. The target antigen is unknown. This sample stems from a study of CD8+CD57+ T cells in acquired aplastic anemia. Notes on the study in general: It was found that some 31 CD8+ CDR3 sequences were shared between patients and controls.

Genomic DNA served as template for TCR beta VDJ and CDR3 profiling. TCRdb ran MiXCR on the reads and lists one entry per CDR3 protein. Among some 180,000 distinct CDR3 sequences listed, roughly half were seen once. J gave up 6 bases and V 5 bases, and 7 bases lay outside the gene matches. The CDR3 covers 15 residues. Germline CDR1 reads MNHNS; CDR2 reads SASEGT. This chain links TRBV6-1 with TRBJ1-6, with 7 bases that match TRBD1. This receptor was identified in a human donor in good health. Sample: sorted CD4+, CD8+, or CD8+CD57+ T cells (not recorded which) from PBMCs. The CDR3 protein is CASSPGTAGNSPLHF. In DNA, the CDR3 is TGTGCCAGCAGTCCTGGGACAGCCGGTAATTCACCCCTCCACTTT.